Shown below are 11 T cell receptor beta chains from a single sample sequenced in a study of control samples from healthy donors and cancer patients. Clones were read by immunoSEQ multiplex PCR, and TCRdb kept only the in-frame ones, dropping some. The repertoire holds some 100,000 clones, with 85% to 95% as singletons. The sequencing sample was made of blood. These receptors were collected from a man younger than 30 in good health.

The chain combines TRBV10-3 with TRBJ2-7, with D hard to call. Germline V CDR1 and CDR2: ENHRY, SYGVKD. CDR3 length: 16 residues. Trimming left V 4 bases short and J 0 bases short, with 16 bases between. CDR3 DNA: TGTGCCATCAGTGTCCAAAAGGATGGGCTCTCCTACGAGCAGTACTTC. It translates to CAISVQKDGLSYEQYF.

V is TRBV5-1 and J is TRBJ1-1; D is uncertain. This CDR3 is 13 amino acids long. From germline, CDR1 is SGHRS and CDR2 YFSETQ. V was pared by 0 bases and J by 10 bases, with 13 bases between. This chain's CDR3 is CASSLESQSGAFF. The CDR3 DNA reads TGCGCCAGCAGCTTGGAATCCCAGTCAGGAGCTTTCTTT.

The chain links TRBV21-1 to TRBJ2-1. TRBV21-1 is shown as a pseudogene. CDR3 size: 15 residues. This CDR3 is CASWRGPSSYNEQFF. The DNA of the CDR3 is TGTGCCAGCTGGAGAGGACCGTCGTCCTACAATGAGCAGTTCTTC.

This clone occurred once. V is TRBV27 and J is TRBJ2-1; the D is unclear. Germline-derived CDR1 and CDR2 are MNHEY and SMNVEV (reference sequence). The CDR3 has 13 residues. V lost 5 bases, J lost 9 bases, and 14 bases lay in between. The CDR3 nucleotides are TGTGCCAGCAGTACTCACAGCGATGGTGAGCAGTTCTTC. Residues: CASSTHSDGEQFF.

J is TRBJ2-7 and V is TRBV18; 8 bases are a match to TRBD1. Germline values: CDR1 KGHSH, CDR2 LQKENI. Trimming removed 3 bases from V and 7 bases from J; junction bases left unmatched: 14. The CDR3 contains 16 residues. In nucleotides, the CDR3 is TGTGCCAGCTCACCTTTTGGACAGGGCCCCTTCTGGGAGCAGTACTTC. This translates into CASSPFGQGPFWEQYF.

CDR3 in amino acids: CASSQVLWGHGELFF. CDR3 DNA: TGTGCCAGCAGCCAAGTCCTCTGGGGCCACGGGGAGCTGTTTTTT. The rearrangement joins TRBV14 to TRBJ2-2; possible D gene TRBD1, 5 bases. CDR1 and CDR2 (germline): SGHDN, FVKESK. The CDR3 contains 15 residues. V gave up 1 base and J gave up 7 bases, with 13 bases separating them.

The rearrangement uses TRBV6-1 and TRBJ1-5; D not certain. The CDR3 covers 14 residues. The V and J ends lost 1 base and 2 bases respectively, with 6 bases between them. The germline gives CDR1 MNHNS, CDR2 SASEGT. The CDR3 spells CASSEGAGNQPQHF. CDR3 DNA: TGTGCCAGCAGTGAAGGGGCTGGCAATCAGCCCCAGCATTTT.

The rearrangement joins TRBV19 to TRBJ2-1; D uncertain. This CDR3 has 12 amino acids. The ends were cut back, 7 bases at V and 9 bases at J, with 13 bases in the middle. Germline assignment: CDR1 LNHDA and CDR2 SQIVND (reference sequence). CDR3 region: CASNQPLGEQFF. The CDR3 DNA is TGTGCCAGTAACCAGCCGCTAGGTGAGCAGTTCTTC.

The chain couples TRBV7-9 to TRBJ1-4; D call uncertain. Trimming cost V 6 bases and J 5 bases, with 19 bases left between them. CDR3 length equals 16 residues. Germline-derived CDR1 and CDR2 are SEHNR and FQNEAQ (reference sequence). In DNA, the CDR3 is TGTGCCAGCAGTTCCGACGGGGTTGAATTGAATGAAAAACTGTTTTTT. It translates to CASSSDGVELNEKLFF. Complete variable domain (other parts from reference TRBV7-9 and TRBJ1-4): DTGVSQNPRHKITKRGQNVTFRCDPISEHNRLYWYRQTLGQGPEFLTYFQNEAQLEKSRLLSDRFSAERPKGSFSTLEIQRTEQGDSAMYLCASSSDGVELNEKLFFGSGTQLSVL.

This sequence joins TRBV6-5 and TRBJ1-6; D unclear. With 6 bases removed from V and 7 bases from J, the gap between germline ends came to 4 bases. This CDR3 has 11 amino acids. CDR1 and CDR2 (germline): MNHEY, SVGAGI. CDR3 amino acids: CASRLNSPLHF. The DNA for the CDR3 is TGTGCCAGCAGATTGAATTCACCCCTCCACTTT.

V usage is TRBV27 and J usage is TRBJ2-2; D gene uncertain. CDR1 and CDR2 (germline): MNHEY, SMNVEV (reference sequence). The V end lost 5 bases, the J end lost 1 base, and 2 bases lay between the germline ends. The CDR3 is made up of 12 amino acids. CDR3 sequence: CASSKNTGELFF. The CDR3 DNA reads TGTGCCAGCAGTAAGAACACCGGGGAGCTGTTTTTT.